This T cell receptor (beta chain) stems from a study of T cell changes during pregnancy in multiple sclerosis. The protocol was immunoSEQ multiplex PCR, while the TCRdb copy is restricted to in-frame clones and leaves out a portion. The profile shows tens of thousands of clones, around 93% of them singletons. CDR1 is LGHNA and CDR2 is YNFKEQ in the germline V gene. Trimming left V 0 bases short and J 6 bases short, with 10 bases between. The CDR3 sequence is 14 residues long. The receptor comes from a female donor with multiple sclerosis, enrolled in a pregnancy study. The sequenced sample was CD4+ T cells from peripheral blood mononuclear cells, obtained after pregnancy. The chain links TRBV4-2 to TRBJ2-3; D not resolved. Written as DNA, the CDR3 is TGTGCCAGCAGCCAAGAAAGACGGCGGGATACGCAGTATTTT. It translates to CASSQERRRDTQYF.